Listed below are T cell receptor beta chains from one sample, sequenced in a study of shared clonotypes between healthy human individuals. Assay: immunoSEQ multiplex PCR; the TCRdb copy retains only in-frame clones and omits some. The sample lists roughly 500,000 clones, less than 80% seen once, with 13% in the top ten. The sample taken for sequencing was PBMCs. These receptors were collected from a woman in her 40s in good health. Some clones in this sample may be carry-over from other donors' samples. Both conserved end residues are part of each CDR3. The D gene is left open where the match is weak. A clone size is listed for some rows: how often the clone was seen (once, few, many), or a class if it is expanded.

abundance: NA; j_gene: TRBJ2-2; v_gene: TRBV7-2; d_gene: NA; CDR3aa: CASSPQGIGTGELFF; CDR3nt: TGTGCCAGCAGCCCGCAGGGTATCGGCACCGGGGAGCTGTTTTTT
abundance: NA; j_gene: TRBJ2-3; v_gene: TRBV13; d_gene: TRBD1; CDR3aa: CASSLGGTGSGDTQYF; CDR3nt: TGTGCCAGCAGCTTAGGTGGGACAGGGTCCGGGGATACGCAGTATTTT
abundance: few; j_gene: TRBJ2-2; v_gene: TRBV29-1; d_gene: TRBD1; CDR3aa: CSVESDRFTGELFF; CDR3nt: TGCAGCGTTGAGTCGGACAGGTTCACCGGGGAGCTGTTTTTT
abundance: NA; j_gene: TRBJ2-3; v_gene: TRBV18; d_gene: TRBD2; CDR3aa: CASSKVTGGPGTDTQYF; CDR3nt: TGTGCCAGCTCAAAGGTGACGGGAGGCCCCGGCACAGATACGCAGTATTTT
abundance: NA; j_gene: TRBJ2-7; v_gene: TRBV5-1; d_gene: TRBD2; CDR3aa: CASSPQTASSGNEQYF; CDR3nt: TGCGCCAGCAGCCCCCAGACAGCCTCTAGCGGGAACGAGCAGTACTTC
abundance: NA; j_gene: TRBJ2-1; v_gene: TRBV7-2; d_gene: NA; CDR3aa: CASRTGFAGGNEQFF; CDR3nt: TGTGCCAGCAGGACAGGGTTTGCGGGGGGCAATGAGCAGTTCTTC
abundance: once; j_gene: TRBJ2-7; v_gene: TRBV18; d_gene: TRBD1; CDR3aa: CASSPSGQAGFEQYF; CDR3nt: TGTGCCAGCTCACCCTCGGGACAGGCCGGTTTCGAGCAGTACTTC
abundance: NA; j_gene: TRBJ2-1; v_gene: TRBV9; d_gene: NA; CDR3aa: CASSVLGNEQFF; CDR3nt: TGTGCCAGCAGCGTATTGGGGAATGAGCAGTTCTTC
abundance: NA; j_gene: TRBJ2-7; v_gene: TRBV6-5; d_gene: NA; CDR3aa: CASSYSSFSEGEQYF; CDR3nt: TGTGCCAGCAGTTACTCGTCTTTTAGCGAAGGCGAGCAGTACTTC
abundance: NA; j_gene: TRBJ1-4; v_gene: TRBV5-1; d_gene: NA; CDR3aa: CASSLNSGTNEKLFF; CDR3nt: TGCGCCAGCAGCTTGAATTCAGGAACTAATGAAAAACTGTTTTTT
abundance: few; j_gene: TRBJ2-1; v_gene: TRBV7-9; d_gene: NA; CDR3aa: CASSLSVGQYNEQFF; CDR3nt: TGTGCCAGCAGCCTATCGGTGGGCCAATACAATGAGCAGTTCTTC
abundance: NA; j_gene: TRBJ2-7; v_gene: TRBV28; d_gene: TRBD2; CDR3aa: CASSSPGTSGATYEQYF; CDR3nt: TGTGCCAGCAGCAGTCCCGGGACTAGCGGGGCTACCTACGAGCAGTACTTC
abundance: NA; j_gene: TRBJ2-2; v_gene: TRBV28; d_gene: NA; CDR3aa: CASSLGGNTGELFF; CDR3nt: TGTGCCAGCAGTTTAGGGGGGAACACCGGGGAGCTGTTTTTT
abundance: NA; j_gene: TRBJ2-5; v_gene: TRBV7-2; d_gene: TRBD2; CDR3aa: CASSLAGREQYF; CDR3nt: TGTGCCAGCAGCTTAGCTGGGAGGGAACAGTACTTC
abundance: NA; j_gene: TRBJ1-3; v_gene: TRBV9; d_gene: NA; CDR3aa: CASSVVPGASGNTIYF; CDR3nt: TGTGCCAGCAGCGTTGTACCCGGGGCCTCTGGAAACACCATATATTTT
abundance: NA; j_gene: TRBJ2-5; v_gene: TRBV18; d_gene: NA; CDR3aa: CASSRAEQETQYF; CDR3nt: TGTGCCAGCTCAAGGGCAGAACAAGAGACCCAGTACTTC
abundance: NA; j_gene: TRBJ2-1; v_gene: TRBV5-4; d_gene: NA; CDR3aa: CASMRDQGPNEQFF; CDR3nt: TGTGCCAGCATGCGGGACCAAGGGCCCAATGAGCAGTTCTTC
abundance: NA; j_gene: TRBJ2-7; v_gene: TRBV2; d_gene: NA; CDR3aa: CASSESSSYEQYF; CDR3nt: TGTGCCAGCAGTGAATCCAGCTCCTACGAGCAGTACTTC
abundance: NA; j_gene: TRBJ1-1; v_gene: TRBV9; d_gene: TRBD1; CDR3aa: CASSFRGGNAEAFF; CDR3nt: TGTGCCAGCAGCTTCAGGGGGGGAAACGCTGAAGCTTTCTTT
abundance: few; j_gene: TRBJ1-1; v_gene: TRBV5-1; d_gene: TRBD1; CDR3aa: CASSWGQGLPTEAFF; CDR3nt: TGCGCCAGCAGCTGGGGACAGGGTTTACCAACCGAGGCTTTCTTT
abundance: few; j_gene: TRBJ1-5; v_gene: TRBV5-8; d_gene: NA; CDR3aa: CASTLTAYSNQPQHF; CDR3nt: TGTGCCAGCACCCTGACAGCCTATAGCAATCAGCCCCAGCATTTT
abundance: NA; j_gene: TRBJ2-7; v_gene: TRBV5-4; d_gene: NA; CDR3aa: CASSADANSYEQYF; CDR3nt: TGTGCCAGCAGCGCGGACGCAAACTCCTACGAGCAGTACTTC
abundance: many; j_gene: TRBJ2-7; v_gene: TRBV28; d_gene: NA; CDR3aa: CASSGRIEQYF; CDR3nt: TGTGCCAGCAGTGGGCGAATCGAGCAGTACTTC
abundance: NA; j_gene: TRBJ2-1; v_gene: TRBV7-8; d_gene: NA; CDR3aa: CASSLWRTASYNEQFF; CDR3nt: TGTGCCAGCAGCTTATGGCGGACTGCCTCCTACAATGAGCAGTTCTTC
abundance: NA; j_gene: TRBJ2-7; v_gene: TRBV10-3; d_gene: NA; CDR3aa: CAISESAGGSSYEQYF; CDR3nt: TGTGCCATCAGTGAGTCGGCAGGTGGAAGCTCCTACGAGCAGTACTTC
abundance: NA; j_gene: TRBJ1-2; v_gene: TRBV4-3; d_gene: NA; CDR3aa: CASSPHRGNYGYTF; CDR3nt: TGCGCCAGCAGCCCCCATCGTGGCAACTATGGCTACACCTTC
abundance: NA; j_gene: TRBJ1-6; v_gene: TRBV30; d_gene: NA; CDR3aa: CAWRDIRLNSPLHF; CDR3nt: TGTGCCTGGAGGGACATAAGATTGAATTCACCCCTCCACTTT
abundance: NA; j_gene: TRBJ2-3; v_gene: TRBV27; d_gene: NA; CDR3aa: CASSSIRRGGTDTQYF; CDR3nt: TGTGCCAGCAGTTCCATCCGCAGGGGAGGCACAGATACGCAGTATTTT